One T cell receptor beta chain is described in this entry. What it binds is not known. The assay was immunoSEQ multiplex PCR, and TCRdb's table has in-frame clones only and misses some. The table lists some 2 million clones, over 85% of them singletons. The data originate from a study of shared clonotypes between healthy human individuals. Whole-study findings and limits: Roughly 5% of naive CD4 clonotypes were common to several donors.

CD45RO-negative CD8 cells positively selected for CCR7 made up the naive population, which excluded terminally differentiated effector memory CD45RA+ cells. The TCR originated in a man between 18 and 29 years old in good health. Sequencing was carried out using naive CD8+ T cells sorted from blood.

CDR3 amino acids: CASSLGSLVSGANVLTF. CDR3 DNA sequence: TGTGCCAGCAGCTTAGGTAGTCTAGTGTCTGGGGCCAACGTCCTGACTTTC. This chain joins TRBV5-4 and TRBJ2-6; D is ambiguous. Between the trimmed V and J ends, which lost 2 bases and 1 base, there was a span of 13 bases. Per germline, CDR1 SGHNT and CDR2 YYREEE (reference sequence). This CDR3 comprises 17 residues.